Listed below are T cell receptor beta chains from one sample, sequenced in a study of blood T cells in healthy people across ages. In TCRdb, the 5' RACE reads were re-called with MiXCR into one record per CDR3 protein. The sample holds 650,000 to 950,000 distinct CDR3 sequences, around 43% seen once. Sequenced material: blood. These receptors were taken from a man in his sixties in good health. Both conserved end residues are trimmed from each CDR3. Fields, in order: V gene, CDR3 protein.

V gene: TRBV11-2
CDR3 protein: ASSLWTRASYHEQF

V gene: TRBV4-1
CDR3 protein: ASSQSTSSETQF

V gene: TRBV20-1
CDR3 protein: SAPRQGAHFSGYT

V gene: TRBV7-2
CDR3 protein: ASSLPLAGGDNEQY

V gene: TRBV4-3
CDR3 protein: ASTRMGGFRREQY

V gene: TRBV20-1
CDR3 protein: SVGTPGQGGAEAF

V gene: TRBV7-9
CDR3 protein: ASSLAGYGQPQH

V gene: TRBV6-6
CDR3 protein: ASCTSNQPQH

V gene: TRBV7-9
CDR3 protein: ASSFRTATDTQY

V gene: TRBV7-9
CDR3 protein: ASSSDPGQGTYNSPLH

V gene: TRBV20-1
CDR3 protein: SARDRTSPQETQY

V gene: TRBV28
CDR3 protein: ASTPFGFSGANVLT

V gene: TRBV7-9
CDR3 protein: ASSSSERDRGRLAGELF

V gene: TRBV5-5
CDR3 protein: ASSIPGTESDTQY

V gene: TRBV20-1
CDR3 protein: SAITSGAYTDTQY

V gene: TRBV5-5
CDR3 protein: ASSPQGLITEAF

V gene: TRBV2
CDR3 protein: ASRLGVLGNYGYT

V gene: TRBV3-1
CDR3 protein: ASSQMSNQPQH

V gene: TRBV7-9
CDR3 protein: ASNLASNEKLF

V gene: TRBV11-2
CDR3 protein: ASSPRTSETYNERY

V gene: TRBV4-3
CDR3 protein: ASSQDRIIGTEAF

V gene: TRBV5-1
CDR3 protein: ASSLVDYRDREAF

V gene: TRBV4-3
CDR3 protein: ASSHEPAGEFDEQF

V gene: TRBV7-8
CDR3 protein: ASSLDSTLVGAQY

V gene: TRBV20-1
CDR3 protein: SARQDRGRDSQETQY

V gene: TRBV20-1
CDR3 protein: SAREGVGDTQY

V gene: TRBV5-6
CDR3 protein: ASSATPGVGNQPQH

V gene: TRBV20-1
CDR3 protein: SARLAGLTYNEQF

V gene: TRBV12-3/TRBV12-4
CDR3 protein: ASSKPLTNEKLF

V gene: TRBV20-1
CDR3 protein: SARERTSNEKLF

V gene: TRBV18
CDR3 protein: ASSPQGTHEQY

V gene: TRBV27
CDR3 protein: ASSFEKQETQY

V gene: TRBV20-1
CDR3 protein: SATRDTRGNSPLH